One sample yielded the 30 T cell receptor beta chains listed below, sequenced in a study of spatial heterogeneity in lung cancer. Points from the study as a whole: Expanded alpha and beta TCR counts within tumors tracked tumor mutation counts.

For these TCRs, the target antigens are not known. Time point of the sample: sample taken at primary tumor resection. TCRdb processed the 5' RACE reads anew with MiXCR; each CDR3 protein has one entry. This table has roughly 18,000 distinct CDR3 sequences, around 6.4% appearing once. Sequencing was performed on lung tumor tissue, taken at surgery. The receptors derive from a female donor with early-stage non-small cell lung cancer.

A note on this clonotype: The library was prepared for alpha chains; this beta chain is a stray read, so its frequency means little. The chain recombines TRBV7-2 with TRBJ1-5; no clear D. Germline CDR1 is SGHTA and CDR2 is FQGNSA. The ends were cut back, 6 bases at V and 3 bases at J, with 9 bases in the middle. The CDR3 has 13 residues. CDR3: CASSKGLNQPQHF. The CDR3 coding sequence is TGTGCCAGCAGTAAAGGCCTCAATCAGCCCCAGCATTTT.

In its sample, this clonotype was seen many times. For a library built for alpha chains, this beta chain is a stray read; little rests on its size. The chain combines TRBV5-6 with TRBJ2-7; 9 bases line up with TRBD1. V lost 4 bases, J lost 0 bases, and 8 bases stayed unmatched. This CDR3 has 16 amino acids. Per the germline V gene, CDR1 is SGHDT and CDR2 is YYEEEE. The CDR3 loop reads CASSEPGQGSSYEQYF. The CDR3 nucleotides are TGTGCCAGCAGCGAACCGGGACAGGGAAGCTCCTACGAGCAGTACTTC.

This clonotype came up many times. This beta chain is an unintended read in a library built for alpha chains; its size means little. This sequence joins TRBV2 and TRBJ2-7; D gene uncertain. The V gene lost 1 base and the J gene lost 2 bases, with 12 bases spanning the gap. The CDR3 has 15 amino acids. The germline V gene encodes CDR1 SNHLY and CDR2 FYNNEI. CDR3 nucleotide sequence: TGTGCCAGCAGTGAAGGGGTAGTCACAACCTACGAGCAGTACTTC. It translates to CASSEGVVTTYEQYF.

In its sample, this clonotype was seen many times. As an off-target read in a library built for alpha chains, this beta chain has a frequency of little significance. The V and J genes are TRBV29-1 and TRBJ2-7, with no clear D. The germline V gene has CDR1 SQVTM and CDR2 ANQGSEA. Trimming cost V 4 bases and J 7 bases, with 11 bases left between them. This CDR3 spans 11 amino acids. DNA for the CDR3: TGCAGCGTTGGAGAATCGGCGGAGCAGTACTTC. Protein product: CSVGESAEQYF.

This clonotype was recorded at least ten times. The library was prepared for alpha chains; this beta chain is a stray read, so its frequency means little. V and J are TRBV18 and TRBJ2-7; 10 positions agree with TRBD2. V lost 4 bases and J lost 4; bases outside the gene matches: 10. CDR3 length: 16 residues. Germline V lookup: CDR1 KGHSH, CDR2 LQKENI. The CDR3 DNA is TGTGCCAGCTCACGGACGGCTCTAGCGGGAGAATACGAGCAGTACTTC. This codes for CASSRTALAGEYEQYF.

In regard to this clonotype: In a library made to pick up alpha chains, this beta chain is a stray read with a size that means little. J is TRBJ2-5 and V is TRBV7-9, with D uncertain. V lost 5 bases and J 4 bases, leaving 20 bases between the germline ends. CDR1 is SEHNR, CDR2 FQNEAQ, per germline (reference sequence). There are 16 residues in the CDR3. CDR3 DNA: TGTGCCAGCAGCGTACCGGTTCTCGGTGGCCGAGAGACCCAGTACTTC. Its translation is CASSVPVLGGRETQYF.

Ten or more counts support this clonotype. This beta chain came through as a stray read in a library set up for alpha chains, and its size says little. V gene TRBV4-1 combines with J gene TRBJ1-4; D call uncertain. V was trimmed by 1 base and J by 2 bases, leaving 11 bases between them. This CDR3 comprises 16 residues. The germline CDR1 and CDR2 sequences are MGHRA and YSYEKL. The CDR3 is CASSQGSGSTNEKLFF. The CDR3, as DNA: TGCGCCAGCAGCCAAGGGTCGGGGTCCACTAATGAAAAACTGTTTTTT.

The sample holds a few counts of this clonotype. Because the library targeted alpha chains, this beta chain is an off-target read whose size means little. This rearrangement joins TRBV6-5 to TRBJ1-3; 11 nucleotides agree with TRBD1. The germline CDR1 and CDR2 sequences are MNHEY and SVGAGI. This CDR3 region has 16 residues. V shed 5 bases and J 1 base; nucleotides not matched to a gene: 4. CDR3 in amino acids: CASSRTGGASGNTIYF. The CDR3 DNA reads TGTGCCAGCAGTCGGACAGGGGGCGCTTCTGGAAACACCATATATTTT.

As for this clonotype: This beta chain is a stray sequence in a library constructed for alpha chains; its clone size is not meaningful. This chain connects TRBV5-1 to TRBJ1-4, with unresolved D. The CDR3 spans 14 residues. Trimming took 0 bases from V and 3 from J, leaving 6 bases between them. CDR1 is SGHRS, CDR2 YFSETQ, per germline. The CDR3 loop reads CASSLAGSNEKLFF. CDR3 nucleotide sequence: TGCGCCAGCAGCTTGGCGGGGTCTAATGAAAAACTGTTTTTT.

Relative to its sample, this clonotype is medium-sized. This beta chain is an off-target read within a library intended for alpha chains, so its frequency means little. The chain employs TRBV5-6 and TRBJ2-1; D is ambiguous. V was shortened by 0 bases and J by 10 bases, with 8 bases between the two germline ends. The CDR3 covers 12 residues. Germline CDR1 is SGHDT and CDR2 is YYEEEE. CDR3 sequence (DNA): TGTGCCAGCAGCTTGGGGGCAGGAGAGCAGTTCTTC. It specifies CASSLGAGEQFF.

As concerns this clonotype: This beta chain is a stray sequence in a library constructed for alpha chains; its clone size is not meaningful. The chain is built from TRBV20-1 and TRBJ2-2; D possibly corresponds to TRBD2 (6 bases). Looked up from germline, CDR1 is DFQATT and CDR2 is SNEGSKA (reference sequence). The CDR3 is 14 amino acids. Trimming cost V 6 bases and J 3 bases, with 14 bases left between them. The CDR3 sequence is CSAARSGDTGELFF. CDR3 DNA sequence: TGCAGTGCGGCCCGGTCGGGGGACACCGGGGAGCTGTTTTTT.

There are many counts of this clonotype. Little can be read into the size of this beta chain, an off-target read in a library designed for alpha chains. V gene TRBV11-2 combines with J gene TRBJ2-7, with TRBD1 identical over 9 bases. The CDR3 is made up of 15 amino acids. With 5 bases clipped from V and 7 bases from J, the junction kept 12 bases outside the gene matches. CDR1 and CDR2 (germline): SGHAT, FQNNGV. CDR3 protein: CASSPQTGGLGEQYF. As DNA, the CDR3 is TGTGCCAGCAGCCCCCAAACAGGGGGCTTGGGGGAGCAGTACTTC. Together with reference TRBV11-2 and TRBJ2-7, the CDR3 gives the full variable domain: EAGVAQSPRYKIIEKRQSVAFWCNPISGHATLYWYQQILGQGPKLLIQFQNNGVVDDSQLPKDRFSAERLKGVDSTLKIQPAKLEDSAVYLCASSPQTGGLGEQYFGPGTRLTVT.

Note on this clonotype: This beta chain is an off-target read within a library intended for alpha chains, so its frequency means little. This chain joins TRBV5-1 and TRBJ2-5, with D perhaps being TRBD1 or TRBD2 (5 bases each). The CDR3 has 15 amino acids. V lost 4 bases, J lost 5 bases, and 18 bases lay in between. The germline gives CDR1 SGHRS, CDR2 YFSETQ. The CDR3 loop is CASSQGASGTETQYF. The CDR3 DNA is TGCGCCAGCAGCCAAGGAGCCTCCGGGACGGAGACCCAGTACTTC.

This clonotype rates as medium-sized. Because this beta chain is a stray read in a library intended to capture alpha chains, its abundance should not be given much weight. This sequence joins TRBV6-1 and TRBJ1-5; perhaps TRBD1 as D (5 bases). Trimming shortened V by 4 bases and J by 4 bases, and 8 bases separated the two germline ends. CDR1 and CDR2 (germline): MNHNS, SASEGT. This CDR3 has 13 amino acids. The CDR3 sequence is CASSGTPNQPQHF. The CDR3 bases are TGTGCCAGCAGTGGGACACCTAATCAGCCCCAGCATTTT.

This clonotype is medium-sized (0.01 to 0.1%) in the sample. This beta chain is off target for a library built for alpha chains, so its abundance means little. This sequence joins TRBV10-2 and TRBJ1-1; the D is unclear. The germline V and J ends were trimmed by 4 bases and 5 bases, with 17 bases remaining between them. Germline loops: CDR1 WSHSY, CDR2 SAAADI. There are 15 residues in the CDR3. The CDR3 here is CASSAVTPPRTEAFF. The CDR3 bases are TGCGCCAGCAGTGCCGTGACTCCCCCGAGAACTGAAGCTTTCTTT.

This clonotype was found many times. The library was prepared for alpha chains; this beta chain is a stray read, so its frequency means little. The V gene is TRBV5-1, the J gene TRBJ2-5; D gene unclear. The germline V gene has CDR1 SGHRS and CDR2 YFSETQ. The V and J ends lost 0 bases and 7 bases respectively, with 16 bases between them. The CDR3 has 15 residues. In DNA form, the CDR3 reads TGCGCCAGCAGCTTGGTCCAGGCCCCCCATGGGACCCAGTACTTC. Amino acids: CASSLVQAPHGTQYF.

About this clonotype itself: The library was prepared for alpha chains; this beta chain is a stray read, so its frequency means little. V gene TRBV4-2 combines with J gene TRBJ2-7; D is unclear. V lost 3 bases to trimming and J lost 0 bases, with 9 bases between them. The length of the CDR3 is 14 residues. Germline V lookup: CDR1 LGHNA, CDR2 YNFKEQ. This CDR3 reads CASSQSVHSYEQYF. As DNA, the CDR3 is TGTGCCAGCAGCCAGAGCGTCCACTCCTACGAGCAGTACTTC.

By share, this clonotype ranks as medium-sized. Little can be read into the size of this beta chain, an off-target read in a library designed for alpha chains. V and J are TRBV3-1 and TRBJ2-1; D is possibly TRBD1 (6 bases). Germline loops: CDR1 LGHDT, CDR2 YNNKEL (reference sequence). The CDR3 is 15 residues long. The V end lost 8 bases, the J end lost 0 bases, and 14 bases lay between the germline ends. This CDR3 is CASATSRGSYNEQFF. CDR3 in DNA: TGTGCCAGCGCAACCAGCAGGGGCTCCTACAATGAGCAGTTCTTC.

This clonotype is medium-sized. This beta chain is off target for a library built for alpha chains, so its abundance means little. CDR3 coding DNA: TGTGCCAGCAGCTTAGGGGTAGACCAGCCCCAGCATTTT. Amino acids: CASSLGVDQPQHF. The V gene is TRBV7-9, the J gene TRBJ1-5, with no clear D. V gave up 1 base and J gave up 7 bases, with 8 bases separating them. The CDR3 has 13 residues. The germline V gene has CDR1 SEHNR and CDR2 FQNEAQ (reference sequence).

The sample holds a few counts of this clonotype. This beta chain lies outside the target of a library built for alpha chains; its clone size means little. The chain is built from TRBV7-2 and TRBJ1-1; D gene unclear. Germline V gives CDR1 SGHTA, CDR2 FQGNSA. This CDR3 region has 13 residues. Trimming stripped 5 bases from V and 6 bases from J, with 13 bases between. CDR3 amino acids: CASSLILGSEAFF. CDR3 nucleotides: TGTGCCAGCAGCCTCATCCTAGGTTCTGAAGCTTTCTTT.

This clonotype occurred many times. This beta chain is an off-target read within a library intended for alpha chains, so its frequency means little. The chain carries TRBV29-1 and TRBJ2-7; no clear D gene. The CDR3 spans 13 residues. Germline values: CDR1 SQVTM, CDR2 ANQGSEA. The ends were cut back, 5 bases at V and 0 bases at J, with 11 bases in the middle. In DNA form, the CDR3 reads TGCAGCGTTCCCGTTCGGAACTCCTACGAGCAGTACTTC. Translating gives CSVPVRNSYEQYF.

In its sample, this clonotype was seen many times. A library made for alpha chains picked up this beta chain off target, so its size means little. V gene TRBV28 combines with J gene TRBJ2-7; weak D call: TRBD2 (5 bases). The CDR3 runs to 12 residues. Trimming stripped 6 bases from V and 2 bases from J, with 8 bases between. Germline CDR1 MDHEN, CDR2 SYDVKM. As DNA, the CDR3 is TGTGCCAGCAGCGCGGGCACCTACGAGCAGTACTTC. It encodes CASSAGTYEQYF.

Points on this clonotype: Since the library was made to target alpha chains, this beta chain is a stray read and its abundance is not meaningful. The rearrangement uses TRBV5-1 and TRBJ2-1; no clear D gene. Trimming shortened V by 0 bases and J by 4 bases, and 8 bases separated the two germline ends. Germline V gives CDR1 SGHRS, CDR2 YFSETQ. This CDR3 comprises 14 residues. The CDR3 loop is CASSLDGTYNEQFF. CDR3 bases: TGCGCCAGCAGCTTGGACGGAACGTACAATGAGCAGTTCTTC.

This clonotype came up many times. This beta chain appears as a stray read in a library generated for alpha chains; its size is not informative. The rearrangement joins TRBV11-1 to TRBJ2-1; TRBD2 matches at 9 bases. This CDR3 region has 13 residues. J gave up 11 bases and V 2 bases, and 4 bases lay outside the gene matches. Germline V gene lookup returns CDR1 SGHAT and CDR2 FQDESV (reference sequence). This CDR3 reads CASSLTSGRQQFF. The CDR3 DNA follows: TGTGCCAGCAGCTTAACCAGCGGGAGGCAGCAGTTCTTC.

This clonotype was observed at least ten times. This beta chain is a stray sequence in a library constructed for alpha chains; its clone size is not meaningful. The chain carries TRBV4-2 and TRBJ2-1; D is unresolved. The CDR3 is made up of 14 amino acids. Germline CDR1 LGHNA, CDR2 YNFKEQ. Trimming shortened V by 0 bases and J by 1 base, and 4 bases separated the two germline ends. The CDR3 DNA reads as TGTGCCAGCAGCCAAGAGGATTCCTACAATGAGCAGTTCTTC. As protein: CASSQEDSYNEQFF.

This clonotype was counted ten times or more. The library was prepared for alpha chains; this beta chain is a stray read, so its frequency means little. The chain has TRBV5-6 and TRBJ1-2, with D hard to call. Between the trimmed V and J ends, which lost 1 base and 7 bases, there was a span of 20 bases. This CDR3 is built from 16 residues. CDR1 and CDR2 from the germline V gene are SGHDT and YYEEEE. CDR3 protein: CASSLWRTLGRSGYTF. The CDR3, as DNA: TGTGCCAGCAGCTTGTGGCGGACCCTTGGCCGCAGTGGCTACACCTTC.

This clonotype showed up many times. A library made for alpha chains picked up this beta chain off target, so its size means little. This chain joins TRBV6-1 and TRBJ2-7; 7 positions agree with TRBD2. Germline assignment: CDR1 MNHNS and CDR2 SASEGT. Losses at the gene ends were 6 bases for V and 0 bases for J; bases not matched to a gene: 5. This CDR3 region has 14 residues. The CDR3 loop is CASRGGLSSYEQYF. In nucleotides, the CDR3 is TGTGCCAGCAGGGGGGGGTTAAGCTCCTACGAGCAGTACTTC.

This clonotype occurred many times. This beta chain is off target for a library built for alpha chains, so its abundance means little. CDR3 DNA: TGTGCCAGCAGACCTCGACAGGGGGTAGCTGAAAAACTGTTTTTT. The encoded protein is CASRPRQGVAEKLFF. V usage is TRBV12-3 or TRBV12-4 and J usage is TRBJ1-4; TRBD1 aligns across 9 bases. Trimming cost V 6 bases and J 7 bases; bases outside gene matches: 9. The CDR3 sequence is 15 residues long.

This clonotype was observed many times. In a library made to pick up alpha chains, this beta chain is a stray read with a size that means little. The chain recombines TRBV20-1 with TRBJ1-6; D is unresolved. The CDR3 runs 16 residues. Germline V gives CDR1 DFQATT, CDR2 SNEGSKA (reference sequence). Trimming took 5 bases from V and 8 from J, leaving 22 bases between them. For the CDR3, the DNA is TGCAGTGCTCCACCGGCCGGACGGCATCAGGATTCACCCCTCCACTTT. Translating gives CSAPPAGRHQDSPLHF.

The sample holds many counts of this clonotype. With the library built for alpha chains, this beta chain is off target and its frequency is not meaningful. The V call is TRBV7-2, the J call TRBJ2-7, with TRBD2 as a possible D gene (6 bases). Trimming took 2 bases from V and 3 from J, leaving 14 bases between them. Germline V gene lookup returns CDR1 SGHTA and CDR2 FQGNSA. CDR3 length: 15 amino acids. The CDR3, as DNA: TGTGCCAGCAGCTTAATACGGGAGAGGGGCTACGAGCAGTACTTC. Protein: CASSLIRERGYEQYF.